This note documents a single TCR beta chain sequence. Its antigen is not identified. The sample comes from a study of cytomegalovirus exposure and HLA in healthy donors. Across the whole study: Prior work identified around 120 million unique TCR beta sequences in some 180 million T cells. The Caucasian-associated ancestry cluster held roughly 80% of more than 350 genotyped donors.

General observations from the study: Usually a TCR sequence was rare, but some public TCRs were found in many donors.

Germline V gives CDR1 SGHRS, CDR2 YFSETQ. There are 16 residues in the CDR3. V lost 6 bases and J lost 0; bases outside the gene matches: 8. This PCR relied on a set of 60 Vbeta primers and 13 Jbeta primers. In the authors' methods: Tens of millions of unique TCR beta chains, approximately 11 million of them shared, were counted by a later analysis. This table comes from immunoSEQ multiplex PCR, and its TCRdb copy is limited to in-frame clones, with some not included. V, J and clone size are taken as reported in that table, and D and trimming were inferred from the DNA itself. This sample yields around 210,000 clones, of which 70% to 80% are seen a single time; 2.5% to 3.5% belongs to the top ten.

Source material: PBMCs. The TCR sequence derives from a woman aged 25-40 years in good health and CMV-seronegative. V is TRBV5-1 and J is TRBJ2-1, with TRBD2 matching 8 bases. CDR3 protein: CASNAATSGSYNEQFF. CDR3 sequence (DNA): TGCGCCAGCAATGCCGCAACTAGCGGCTCCTACAATGAGCAGTTCTTC.